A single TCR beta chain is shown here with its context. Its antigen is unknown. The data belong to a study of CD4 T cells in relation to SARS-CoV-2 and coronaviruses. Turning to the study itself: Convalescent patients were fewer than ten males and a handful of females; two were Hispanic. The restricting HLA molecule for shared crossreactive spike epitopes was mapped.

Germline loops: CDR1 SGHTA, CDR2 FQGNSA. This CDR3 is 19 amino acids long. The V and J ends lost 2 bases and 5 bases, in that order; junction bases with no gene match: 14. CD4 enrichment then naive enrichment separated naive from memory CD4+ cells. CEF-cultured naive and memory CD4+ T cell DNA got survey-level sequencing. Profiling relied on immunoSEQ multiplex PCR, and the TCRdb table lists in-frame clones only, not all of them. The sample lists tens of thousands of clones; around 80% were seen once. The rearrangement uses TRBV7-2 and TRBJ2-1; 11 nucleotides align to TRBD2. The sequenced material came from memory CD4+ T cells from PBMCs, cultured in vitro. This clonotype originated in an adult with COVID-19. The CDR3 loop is CASSLPFHLSGRANNEQFF. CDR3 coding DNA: TGTGCCAGCAGCTTACCCTTCCACCTTAGCGGGAGGGCGAACAATGAGCAGTTCTTC.